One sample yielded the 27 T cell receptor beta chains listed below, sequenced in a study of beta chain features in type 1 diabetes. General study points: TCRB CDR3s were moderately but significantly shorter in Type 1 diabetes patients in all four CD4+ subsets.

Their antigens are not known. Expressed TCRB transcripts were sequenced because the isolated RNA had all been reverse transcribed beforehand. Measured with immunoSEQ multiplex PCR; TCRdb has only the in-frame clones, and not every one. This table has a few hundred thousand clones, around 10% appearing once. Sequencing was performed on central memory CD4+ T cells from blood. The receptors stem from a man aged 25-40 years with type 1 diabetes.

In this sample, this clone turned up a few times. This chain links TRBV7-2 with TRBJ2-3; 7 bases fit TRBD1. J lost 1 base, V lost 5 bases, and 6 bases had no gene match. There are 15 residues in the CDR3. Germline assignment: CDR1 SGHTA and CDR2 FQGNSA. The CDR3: CASSPFGQGTDTQYF. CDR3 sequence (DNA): TGTGCCAGCAGCCCTTTTGGACAGGGCACAGATACGCAGTATTTT. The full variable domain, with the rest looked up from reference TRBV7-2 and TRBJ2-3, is GAGVSQSPSNKVTEKGKDVELRCDPISGHTALYWYRQSLGQGLEFLIYFQGNSAPDKSGLPSDRFSAERTGGSVSTLTIQRTQQEDSAVYLCASSPFGQGTDTQYFGPGTRLTVL.

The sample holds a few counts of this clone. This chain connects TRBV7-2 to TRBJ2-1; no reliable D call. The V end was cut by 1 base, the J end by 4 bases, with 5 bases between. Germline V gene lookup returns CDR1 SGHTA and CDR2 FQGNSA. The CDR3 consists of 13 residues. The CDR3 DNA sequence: TGTGCCAGCAGCTTAGACTTTTACAATGAGCAGTTCTTC. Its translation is CASSLDFYNEQFF. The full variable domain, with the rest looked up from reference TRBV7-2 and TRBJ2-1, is GAGVSQSPSNKVTEKGKDVELRCDPISGHTALYWYRQSLGQGLEFLIYFQGNSAPDKSGLPSDRFSAERTGGSVSTLTIQRTQQEDSAVYLCASSLDFYNEQFFGPGTRLTVL.

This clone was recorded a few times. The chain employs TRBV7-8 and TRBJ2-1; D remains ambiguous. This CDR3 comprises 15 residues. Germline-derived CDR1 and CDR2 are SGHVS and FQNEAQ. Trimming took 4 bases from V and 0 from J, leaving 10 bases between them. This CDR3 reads CASSSTASSYNEQFF. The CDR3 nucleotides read TGTGCCAGCAGCTCGACGGCAAGCTCCTACAATGAGCAGTTCTTC.

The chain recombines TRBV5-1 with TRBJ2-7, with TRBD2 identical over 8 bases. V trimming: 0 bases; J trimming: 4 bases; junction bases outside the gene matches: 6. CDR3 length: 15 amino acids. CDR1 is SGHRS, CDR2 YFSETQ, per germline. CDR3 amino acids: CASSLGAGASYEQYF. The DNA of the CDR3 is TGCGCCAGCAGCTTGGGAGCGGGAGCCTCATACGAGCAGTACTTC.

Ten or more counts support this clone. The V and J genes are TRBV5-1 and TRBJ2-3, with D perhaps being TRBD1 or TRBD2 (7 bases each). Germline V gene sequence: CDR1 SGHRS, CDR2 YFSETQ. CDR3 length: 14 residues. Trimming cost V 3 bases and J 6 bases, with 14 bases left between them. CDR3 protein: CASSSRQGGDTQYF. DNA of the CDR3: TGCGCCAGCAGCTCCCGACAGGGAGGGGATACGCAGTATTTT.

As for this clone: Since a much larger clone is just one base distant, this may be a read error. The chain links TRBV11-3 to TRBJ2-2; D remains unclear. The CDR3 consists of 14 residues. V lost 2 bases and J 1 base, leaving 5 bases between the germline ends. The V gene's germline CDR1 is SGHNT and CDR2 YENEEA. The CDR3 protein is CASSLSGNTGELFF. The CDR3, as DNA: TGTGCCAGCAGCTTATCAGGGAACACCGGGGAGCTGTTTTTT.

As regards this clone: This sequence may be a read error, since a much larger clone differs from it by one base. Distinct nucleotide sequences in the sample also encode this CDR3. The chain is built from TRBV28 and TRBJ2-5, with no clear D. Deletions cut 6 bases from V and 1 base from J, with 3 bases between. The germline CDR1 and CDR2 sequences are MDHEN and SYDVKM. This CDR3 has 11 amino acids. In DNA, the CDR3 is TGTGCCAGCAGCGTCCAAGAGACCCAGTACTTC. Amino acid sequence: CASSVQETQYF.

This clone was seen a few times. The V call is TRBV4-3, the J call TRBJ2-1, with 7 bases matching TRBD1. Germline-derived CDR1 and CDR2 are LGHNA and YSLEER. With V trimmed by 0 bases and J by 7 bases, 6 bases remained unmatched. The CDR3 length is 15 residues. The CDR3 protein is CASSQDDRVGNEQFF. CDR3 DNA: TGCGCCAGCAGCCAAGATGACAGGGTAGGGAATGAGCAGTTCTTC.

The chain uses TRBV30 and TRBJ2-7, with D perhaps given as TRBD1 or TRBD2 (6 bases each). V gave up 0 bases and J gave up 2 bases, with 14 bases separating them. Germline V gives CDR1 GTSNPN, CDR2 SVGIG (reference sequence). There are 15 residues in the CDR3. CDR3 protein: CAWSVQVGGAYEQYF. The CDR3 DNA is TGTGCCTGGAGTGTACAGGTGGGGGGCGCCTACGAGCAGTACTTC.

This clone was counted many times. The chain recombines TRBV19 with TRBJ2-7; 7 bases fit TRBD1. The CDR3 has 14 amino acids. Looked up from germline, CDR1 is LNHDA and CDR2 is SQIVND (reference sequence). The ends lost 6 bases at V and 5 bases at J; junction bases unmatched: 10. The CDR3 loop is CASRLQGMGDEQYF. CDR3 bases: TGTGCCAGTAGGCTACAGGGGATGGGAGACGAGCAGTACTTC.

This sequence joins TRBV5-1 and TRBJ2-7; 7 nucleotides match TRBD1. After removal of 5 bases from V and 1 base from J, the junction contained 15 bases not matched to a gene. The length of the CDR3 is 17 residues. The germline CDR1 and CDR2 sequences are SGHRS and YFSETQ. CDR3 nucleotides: TGCGCCAGCAGAGCCGAAAACCCGGGACAGACATCCTACGAGCAGTACTTC. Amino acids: CASRAENPGQTSYEQYF.

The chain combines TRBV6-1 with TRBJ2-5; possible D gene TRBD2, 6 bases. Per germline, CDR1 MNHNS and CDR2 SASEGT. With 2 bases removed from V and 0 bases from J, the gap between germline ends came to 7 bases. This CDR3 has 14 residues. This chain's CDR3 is CASSEQRDQETQYF. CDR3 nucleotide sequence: TGTGCCAGCAGTGAACAGCGGGACCAAGAGACCCAGTACTTC.

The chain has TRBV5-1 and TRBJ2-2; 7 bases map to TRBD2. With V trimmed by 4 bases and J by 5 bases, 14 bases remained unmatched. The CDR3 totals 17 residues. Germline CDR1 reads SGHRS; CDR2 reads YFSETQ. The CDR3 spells CASSLMATGGNTGELFF. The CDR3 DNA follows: TGCGCCAGCAGCCTAATGGCAACGGGAGGAAATACCGGGGAGCTGTTTTTT.

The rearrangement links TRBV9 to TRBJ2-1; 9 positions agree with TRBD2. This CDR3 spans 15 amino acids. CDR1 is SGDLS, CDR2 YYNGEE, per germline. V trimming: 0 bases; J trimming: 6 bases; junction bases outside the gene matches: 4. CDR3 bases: TGTGCCAGCAGCGTAGTAGCGGGAGCACCCAATGAGCAGTTCTTC. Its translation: CASSVVAGAPNEQFF.

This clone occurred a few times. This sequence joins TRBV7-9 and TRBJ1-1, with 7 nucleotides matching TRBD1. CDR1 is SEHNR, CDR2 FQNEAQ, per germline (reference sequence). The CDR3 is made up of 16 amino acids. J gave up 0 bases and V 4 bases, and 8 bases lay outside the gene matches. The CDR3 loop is CASSYDRAIMNTEAFF. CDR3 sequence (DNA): TGTGCCAGCAGCTACGACAGGGCTATCATGAACACTGAAGCTTTCTTT.

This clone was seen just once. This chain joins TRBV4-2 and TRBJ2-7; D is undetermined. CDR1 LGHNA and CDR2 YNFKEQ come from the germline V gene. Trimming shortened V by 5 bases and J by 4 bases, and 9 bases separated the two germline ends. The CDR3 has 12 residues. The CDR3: CASSFSQYEQYF. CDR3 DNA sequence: TGTGCCAGCAGCTTTTCCCAGTACGAGCAGTACTTC.

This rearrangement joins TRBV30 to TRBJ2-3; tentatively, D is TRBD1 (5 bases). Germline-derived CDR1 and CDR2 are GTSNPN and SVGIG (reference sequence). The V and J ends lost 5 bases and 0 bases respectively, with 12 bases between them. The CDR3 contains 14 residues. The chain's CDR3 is CAWARVTSTDTQYF. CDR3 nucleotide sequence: TGTGCCTGGGCCAGGGTTACAAGCACAGATACGCAGTATTTT.

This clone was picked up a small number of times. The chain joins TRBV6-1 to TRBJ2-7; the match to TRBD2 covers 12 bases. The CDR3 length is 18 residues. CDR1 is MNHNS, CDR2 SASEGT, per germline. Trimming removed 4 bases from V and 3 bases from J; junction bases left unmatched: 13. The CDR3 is CASSALFGGLAGYYEQYF. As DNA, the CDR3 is TGTGCCAGCAGTGCACTCTTCGGTGGACTAGCGGGATACTACGAGCAGTACTTC.

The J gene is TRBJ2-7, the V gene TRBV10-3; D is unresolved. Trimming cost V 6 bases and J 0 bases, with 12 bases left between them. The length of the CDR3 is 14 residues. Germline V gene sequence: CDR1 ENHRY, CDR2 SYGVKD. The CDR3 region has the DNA TGTGCCATCAGATCCACAGAGCCCTCCTACGAGCAGTACTTC. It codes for CAIRSTEPSYEQYF.

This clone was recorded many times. The CDR3 sequence: CSAGLTGGRNEQFF. Written as DNA, the CDR3 is TGCAGCGCCGGCCTGACAGGGGGAAGGAATGAGCAGTTCTTC. The chain recombines TRBV29-1 with TRBJ2-1; 9 nucleotides line up with TRBD1. The ends lost 7 bases at V and 7 bases at J; junction bases unmatched: 11. CDR1 SQVTM and CDR2 ANQGSEA come from the germline V gene. CDR3 length: 14 residues.

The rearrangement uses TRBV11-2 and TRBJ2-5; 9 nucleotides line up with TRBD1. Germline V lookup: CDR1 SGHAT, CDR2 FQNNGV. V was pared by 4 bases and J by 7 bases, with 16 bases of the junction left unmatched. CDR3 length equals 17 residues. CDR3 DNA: TGTGCCAGCAGCTCTACATCCGGGACAGGGCACATTGGGACCCAGTACTTC. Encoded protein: CASSSTSGTGHIGTQYF.

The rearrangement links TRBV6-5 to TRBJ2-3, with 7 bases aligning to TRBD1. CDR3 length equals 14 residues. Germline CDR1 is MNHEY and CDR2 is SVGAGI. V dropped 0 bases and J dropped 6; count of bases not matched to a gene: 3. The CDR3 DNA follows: TGTGCCAGCAGTTACTCGCTCAGGGGGGATACGCAGTATTTT. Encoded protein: CASSYSLRGDTQYF.

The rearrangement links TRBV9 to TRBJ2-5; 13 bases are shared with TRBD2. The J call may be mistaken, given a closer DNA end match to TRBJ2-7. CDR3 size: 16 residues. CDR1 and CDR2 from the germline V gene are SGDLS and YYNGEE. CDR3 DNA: TGTGCCAGCAGCGCCGGACTAGCGGGAGAAGGCTACGAGCAGTACTTC. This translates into CASSAGLAGEGYEQYF.

The CDR3 protein is CASSSGAGDNTGELFF. The CDR3 DNA follows: TGTGCCAGCAGCAGCGGCGCAGGGGATAACACCGGGGAGCTGTTTTTT. The chain carries TRBV9 and TRBJ2-2; tentative D call: TRBD1 (6 bases). The CDR3 has 16 residues. V dropped 4 bases and J dropped 2 bases, with 15 bases sitting between them. From germline, CDR1 is SGDLS and CDR2 YYNGEE. The full variable domain, with the rest looked up from reference TRBV9 and TRBJ2-2, is DSGVTQTPKHLITATGQRVTLRCSPRSGDLSVYWYQQSLDQGLQFLIQYYNGEERAKGNILERFSAQQFPDLHSELNLSSLELGDSALYFCASSSGAGDNTGELFFGEGSRLTVL.

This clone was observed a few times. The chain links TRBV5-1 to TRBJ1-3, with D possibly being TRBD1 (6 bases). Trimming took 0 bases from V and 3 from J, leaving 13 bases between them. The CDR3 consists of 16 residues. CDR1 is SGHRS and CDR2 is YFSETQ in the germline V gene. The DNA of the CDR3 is TGCGCCAGCAGCTTGGACCCAGGGGCAATTGGAAACACCATATATTTT. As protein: CASSLDPGAIGNTIYF.

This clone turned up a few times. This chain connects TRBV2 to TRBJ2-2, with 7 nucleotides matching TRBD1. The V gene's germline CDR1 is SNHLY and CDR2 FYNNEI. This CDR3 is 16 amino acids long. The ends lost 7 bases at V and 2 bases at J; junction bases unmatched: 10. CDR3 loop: CASNMAGTVNTGELFF. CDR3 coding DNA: TGTGCCAGCAACATGGCCGGGACAGTAAACACCGGGGAGCTGTTTTTT.

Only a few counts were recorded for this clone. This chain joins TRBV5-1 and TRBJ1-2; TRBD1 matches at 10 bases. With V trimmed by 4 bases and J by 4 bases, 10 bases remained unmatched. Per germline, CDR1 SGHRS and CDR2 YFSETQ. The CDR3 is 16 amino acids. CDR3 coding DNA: TGCGCCAGCAGCGCAACCGGACAGGGGGGAAGCTATGGCTACACCTTC. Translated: CASSATGQGGSYGYTF.